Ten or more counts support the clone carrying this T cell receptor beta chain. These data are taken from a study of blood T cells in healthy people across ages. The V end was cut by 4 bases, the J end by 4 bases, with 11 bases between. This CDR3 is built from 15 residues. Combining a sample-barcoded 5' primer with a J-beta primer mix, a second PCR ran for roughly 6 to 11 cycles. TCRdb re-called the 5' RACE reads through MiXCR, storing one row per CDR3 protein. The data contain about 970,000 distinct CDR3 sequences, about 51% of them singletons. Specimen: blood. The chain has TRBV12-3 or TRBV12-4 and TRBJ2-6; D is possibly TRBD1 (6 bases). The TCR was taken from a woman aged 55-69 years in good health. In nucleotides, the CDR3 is TGTGCCAGCAGTTCAACAGGGACCGGGGCCAACGTCCTGACTTTC. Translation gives CASSSTGTGANVLTF.